These 2 T cell receptor beta chains came from one sample sequenced in a study of monozygotic twins with inflammatory bowel disease. TCRdb reprocessed the 5' RACE reads and stores each CDR3 protein as one record, lacking DNA. The repertoire table contains some 89,000 distinct CDR3 sequences. Sequenced: blood. These receptors came from a human donor with ulcerative colitis or Crohn's disease, or a healthy co-twin of an affected twin (not recorded which).

The rearrangement links TRBV5-1 to TRBJ1-1. The CDR3 length is 12 residues. Per the germline V gene, CDR1 is SGHRS and CDR2 is YFSETQ. CDR3 region: CASSSPGAVTFF. The entire variable domain, with the rest obtained from reference TRBV5-1 and TRBJ1-1, is as follows: KAGVTQTPRYLIKTRGQQVTLSCSPISGHRSVSWYQQTPGQGLQFLFEYFSETQRNKGNFPGRFSGRQFSNSRSEMNVSTLELGDSALYLCASSSPGAVTFFGQGTRLTVV.

The chain recombines TRBV5-8 with TRBJ1-5; the TRBD1 assignment by TCRdb is unverifiable without DNA. Per the germline V gene, CDR1 is SGHTS and CDR2 is YDEGEE. The CDR3 contains 14 residues. The CDR3 reads CASRDDRGFQPQHF.